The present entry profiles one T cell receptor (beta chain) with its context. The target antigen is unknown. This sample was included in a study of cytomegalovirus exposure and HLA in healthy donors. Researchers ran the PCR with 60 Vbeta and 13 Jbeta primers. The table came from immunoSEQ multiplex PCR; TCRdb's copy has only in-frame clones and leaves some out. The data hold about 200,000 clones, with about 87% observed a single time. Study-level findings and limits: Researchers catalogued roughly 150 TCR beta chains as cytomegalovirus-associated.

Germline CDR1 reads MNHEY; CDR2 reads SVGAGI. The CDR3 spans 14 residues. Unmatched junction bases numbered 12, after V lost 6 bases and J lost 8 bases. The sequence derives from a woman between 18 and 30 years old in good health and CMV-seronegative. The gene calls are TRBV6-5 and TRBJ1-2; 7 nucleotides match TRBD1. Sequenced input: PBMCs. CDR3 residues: CASRPGTETRGYTF. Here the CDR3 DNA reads TGTGCCAGCAGACCCGGGACAGAAACGAGGGGCTACACCTTC.